This T cell receptor (beta chain) was found in a study of blood T cell repertoires in COVID-19 (dated by TCRdb to 2018 to 2020). Some background on the complete study: Samples covering the acute and convalescent phases of COVID-19 were provided by collaborators in the United States, Italy and Spain. A freely available public database, intended as a resource for researchers studying the immune response to SARS-CoV-2, is where the repertoires were released. The samples were drawn from two sources: the first 160 participants of the ongoing ImmuneRACE study, and approximately 1,300 subjects contributed by 6 global collaborators. Subjects who had been exposed to COVID-19, were actively infected with it, or had recovered from it provided the deeply sampled blood TCRbeta repertoires that made up the dataset. The material from the prospective study consisted of cDNA or gDNA derived from T cells, B-cell-depleted T cells, or PBMCs. Sample metadata almost always included a de-identified subject ID, COVID-19 status, age in years and sex. HLA class I and class II types, where available, came from metadata supplied by the sample provider rather than from assay-based typing. The research as a whole found: The quantity of clinical and demographic metadata differed by source and by participant and was supplied without curation.

TCRbeta CDR3 regions were amplified from genomic DNA using the immunoSEQ Assay, a bias-controlled multiplex PCR. The study's own analysis went as follows. The number of nucleated cells in each sample was estimated by amplification of reference gene primers within the assay. Sequence reads were collapsed and filtered to measure the absolute abundance of every unique TCRbeta CDR3 rearrangement. For each sample, productive Simpson clonality was calculated by taking the square root of Simpson's diversity index across productive rearrangements. TCRdb carries this immuneACCESS record with in-frame sequences only. Its versions omit some clonotypes, under half of them owing to an unresolved V gene in the studies checked, with the rest unexplained. V, J and clone size derive from that table, while D and trimming were established from the DNA sequence. This sample is represented by 100,000 to 150,000 clones; around 83% of them were singletons. The ten largest clonotypes hold roughly 3% of the sample.

In the case of this clone: Its specific antigen is unknown. One base away there is no much larger clone; base qualities are not given.

At one collaborating source in Seattle, patients were enrolled during active infection and were followed longitudinally through the course of disease. Whole blood was collected in K2EDTA tubes by collaborating institutions according to the institutions' own protocols. For TCRbeta analysis, collaborator samples were shipped as frozen whole blood, as isolated PBMCs, or as DNA extracted from either sample type. Trimming leaves V shorter by 4 bases and J shorter by 3 bases, with the junction holding 7 bases beyond the gene matches. Spanning cysteine to phenylalanine, the CDR3 consists of 18 amino acids. Only the CDR3 DNA is retained, 54 bases long and in frame from the first base. CDR1 and CDR2 were assigned from the germline V gene as MNHNS and SASEGT.

The source is a woman aged 80 or over with COVID-19, enrolled during active disease. Sequenced: peripheral blood. The sequence joins TRBV6-1 to TRBJ2-6; 12 central bases correspond to TRBD2. The DNA sequence follows: TGTGCCAGCAGTGTTCTAGCGGGAGGGTTAGGTGGGGCCAACGTCCTGACTTTC. This encodes CASSVLAGGLGGANVLTF.